This T cell receptor (beta chain) was sequenced during a study of human T cells and chemical hapten exposure (dated by TCRdb to 2020 to 2023). Study-level background: For sensitization, 2% DPC in acetone was applied to a 2 cm by 2 cm area of upper inner arm skin. Patients additionally received weekly therapeutic DPC doses to the scalp throughout the roughly 23-week study period. Libraries were combined into a pool for sequencing, and differences in TCR yield between samples came mainly from small differences in library volumes within the pool. Blood for TCR sequencing was provided by twenty-nine alopecia patients at one to four time points (pre-sensitization, 2, 6 and 24 weeks). Patch tests used Finn chambers with 0.01% DPC on the upper back, scored after 6 days by International Contact Dermatitis Research Group standards. This study followed changes in the peripheral blood TCR repertoire in vivo during primary and secondary sensitization of alopecia patients to the hapten diphenylcyclopropenone (DPC). Blood samples were taken from patients before sensitization (week 0) and at 2, 6 and about 24 weeks after DPC sensitization. Alopecia areata with under or over 50% scalp involvement, alopecia totalis and alopecia universalis were represented in the patient cohort, which was mostly female.

Results and caveats for the whole study, not just this receptor: After repeated subsampling, changes were observed in the strength of the expansion versus patch-test correlation and in the threshold at which the correlation became significant. All patients had alopecia, a presumed autoimmune disease, so their immune response might differ from that of healthy individuals. Patch test score correlated positively with the number of PT1 expanded TCRs, reaching significance at thresholds 8, 16 and 32 but not at 4. Significantly more large CDR3 similarity clusters were formed by expanded TCRs than by pre-sensitization or healthy control sets, consistent with antigen-driven responses. The number of TCRs above 1 in 1000 frequency did not change with DPC sensitization; there was no evidence of global repertoire structure alterations.

Sample time point, as interpreted from the label and publication: pre-sensitization, week 0. Reading the label with the study, this specimen's treatment or condition is: therapeutic diphenylcyclopropenone sensitization with weekly scalp DPC. At every patch-test visit, the blood draw took place before the patch test was put on. Eligible patients were aged 18 to 70, diagnosed with alopecia, deemed suitable for DPC therapy, and excluded if pregnant. Total RNA was extracted from unfractionated whole blood that had been collected in Tempus Blood RNA tubes. This clonotype has a count of ten or more. There is no known antigen for this receptor. Qualities for individual bases were not recorded, and no much larger clone is one base off. V sheds 0 bases and J sheds 4 bases, leaving 10 bases between their ends. The CDR3, from cysteine to phenylalanine, totals 15 residues. Of the read, only the CDR3 DNA is kept; its 45 bases are in frame from base 1. CDR1 KGHSH and CDR2 LQKENI were looked up in the germline V gene.

The library was built by means of RACE. TCRdb records NextSeq 500 as the sequencer. During library preparation, unique molecular identifiers were attached to individual cDNA molecules so that TCRs could be counted quantitatively and reproducibly. For every blood RNA sample, sequencing covered both the TCR alpha and TCR beta chains. In the original analysis: A median of around 100,000 TCRs per sample was observed, with a range of about 23,224 to 690,600. V, J and CDR3 annotation of the TCR reads was carried out using the Decombinator software suite. For PS versus PT1 abundance plots, all samples were subsampled to the same number of TCRs (28,000). Expanded TCRs were defined as absent before sensitization and observed at least eight times at the 2-week time point. TCRdb trimmed the raw reads at Q25, called clones with MiXCR and kept productive beta chains. CDR3 protein sequences are deduplicated, and each keeps its most common genes and DNA. The V and J calls follow TCRdb's processing rather than the paper's. The sample profile shows 62,000 or so distinct CDR3 sequences; roughly 11% of them were found once. Of the sample, 4% to 6% falls within the top ten clones.

The receptor comes from a woman in her 50s with alopecia areata. Some clones in this sample may be carry-over from other donors' samples. The specimen comprised whole blood, sampled in connection with sensitization to the hapten diphenylcyclopropenone (DPC). The chain employs TRBV18 and TRBJ1-5; the D segment could be TRBD1, given 5 matching bases. This receptor carries the CDR3 CASSPPSRTNQPQHF. The sequenced DNA is TGTGCCAGCTCACCACCGAGCCGGACAAATCAGCCCCAGCATTTT.